Listed below are T cell receptor beta chains from one sample, sequenced in a study of T cells after yellow fever vaccination. Each CDR3 protein is one row after TCRdb ran MiXCR on the 5' RACE reads. Here the sample spans under 300,000 distinct CDR3 sequences, about 7% being singletons. Specimen: CD4+ T cells sorted from PBMCs, collected 15 days after the yellow fever booster vaccination. All receptors come from a man aged 30 to 45 who received the YFV17D yellow fever vaccine. The CDR3 runs from the conserved cysteine through the conserved F or W. D genes are given only for firm matches. Clone size appears in some rows only: once, few, many, or a class for an expanded clone.

cdr3_aa: CAISEGLAGAEQYF; cdr3_nt: TGTGCCATCAGTGAGGGACTAGCGGGAGCCGAGCAGTACTTC; cdr3_length: 14; d_call: TRBD2; clone_size: few; v_call: TRBV10-3; j_call: TRBJ2-7
cdr3_aa: CASSLGGQGNQPQHF; cdr3_nt: TGCGCCAGCAGCTTGGGAGGACAGGGCAATCAGCCCCAGCATTTT; cdr3_length: 15; d_call: TRBD1; clone_size: many; v_call: TRBV5-1; j_call: TRBJ1-5
cdr3_aa: CASSQGQEIQYF; cdr3_nt: TGCGCCAGCAGCCAGGGACAGGAGATTCAGTACTTC; cdr3_length: 12; d_call: TRBD1; clone_size: NA; v_call: TRBV5-1; j_call: TRBJ2-4
cdr3_aa: CASSPGQGRGRTQYF; cdr3_nt: TGTGCCAGCAGTCCCGGACAGGGACGGGGTAGGACCCAGTACTTC; cdr3_length: 15; d_call: TRBD1; clone_size: few; v_call: TRBV6-1; j_call: TRBJ2-5
cdr3_aa: CSARGQGLDQPQHF; cdr3_nt: TGCAGTGCTAGAGGACAGGGGTTGGATCAGCCCCAGCATTTT; cdr3_length: 14; d_call: TRBD1; clone_size: few; v_call: TRBV20-1; j_call: TRBJ1-5
cdr3_aa: CASSVRGEGNEKLFF; cdr3_nt: TGTGCCAGCAGCGTGCGGGGTGAAGGGAATGAAAAACTGTTTTTT; cdr3_length: 15; d_call: NA; clone_size: few; v_call: TRBV9; j_call: TRBJ1-4
cdr3_aa: CASSQVRVQETQYF; cdr3_nt: TGTGCCAGCAGCCAAGTTAGGGTGCAAGAGACCCAGTACTTC; cdr3_length: 14; d_call: NA; clone_size: many; v_call: TRBV3-1; j_call: TRBJ2-5
cdr3_aa: CASSLSAGVPGDTQYF; cdr3_nt: TGTGCCAGCAGCTTAAGTGCGGGAGTGCCAGGAGATACGCAGTATTTT; cdr3_length: 16; d_call: TRBD2; clone_size: NA; v_call: TRBV7-2; j_call: TRBJ2-3
cdr3_aa: CASTPRGVDNEQFF; cdr3_nt: TGTGCCAGTACCCCGAGGGGTGTAGACAATGAGCAGTTCTTC; cdr3_length: 14; d_call: NA; clone_size: many; v_call: TRBV19; j_call: TRBJ2-1
cdr3_aa: CASSQDIGTSGTQETQYF; cdr3_nt: TGTGCCAGCAGCCAAGATATCGGGACTAGCGGGACTCAAGAGACCCAGTACTTC; cdr3_length: 18; d_call: TRBD2; clone_size: few; v_call: TRBV3-1; j_call: TRBJ2-5
cdr3_aa: CASSSGLAGVETQYF; cdr3_nt: TGTGCCAGCAGTTCGGGACTAGCGGGAGTCGAGACCCAGTACTTC; cdr3_length: 15; d_call: TRBD2; clone_size: many; v_call: TRBV12-3/TRBV12-4; j_call: TRBJ2-5
cdr3_aa: CATGVAGNNSPLHF; cdr3_nt: TGTGCCACTGGCGTAGCGGGGAATAATTCACCCCTCCACTTT; cdr3_length: 14; d_call: NA; clone_size: many; v_call: TRBV10-3; j_call: TRBJ1-6
cdr3_aa: CSADPGQGAYEQYF; cdr3_nt: TGCAGTGCTGATCCGGGACAGGGGGCCTACGAGCAGTACTTC; cdr3_length: 14; d_call: TRBD1; clone_size: many; v_call: TRBV20-1; j_call: TRBJ2-7
cdr3_aa: CASSLLGTGVNNEQFF; cdr3_nt: TGTGCCAGCAGCTTACTTGGGACAGGGGTAAACAATGAGCAGTTCTTC; cdr3_length: 16; d_call: TRBD1; clone_size: many; v_call: TRBV7-6; j_call: TRBJ2-1
cdr3_aa: CASSLPGAGGLTGELFF; cdr3_nt: TGCGCCAGCAGCTTGCCGGGAGCGGGAGGCCTCACCGGGGAGCTGTTTTTT; cdr3_length: 17; d_call: TRBD2; clone_size: many; v_call: TRBV5-1; j_call: TRBJ2-2
cdr3_aa: CASSFGLLLHNEQFF; cdr3_nt: TGTGCCAGCAGTTTCGGCCTCCTCCTCCACAATGAGCAGTTCTTC; cdr3_length: 15; d_call: NA; clone_size: many; v_call: TRBV12-3/TRBV12-4; j_call: TRBJ2-1
cdr3_aa: CASRRMTTPPVEQYF; cdr3_nt: TGTGCCAGCAGACGGATGACTACCCCACCGGTCGAGCAGTACTTC; cdr3_length: 15; d_call: NA; clone_size: NA; v_call: TRBV6-1; j_call: TRBJ2-7
cdr3_aa: CAISEQASVIYEQYF; cdr3_nt: TGTGCCATCAGTGAACAGGCTAGCGTGATCTACGAGCAGTACTTC; cdr3_length: 15; d_call: NA; clone_size: NA; v_call: TRBV10-3; j_call: TRBJ2-7
cdr3_aa: CATGGTGNSGELFF; cdr3_nt: TGTGCCACCGGAGGGACAGGGAACAGCGGGGAGCTGTTTTTT; cdr3_length: 14; d_call: TRBD1; clone_size: many; v_call: TRBV24-1; j_call: TRBJ2-2
cdr3_aa: CASSFKGVREETQYF; cdr3_nt: TGTGCCAGCAGCTTTAAGGGAGTAAGGGAAGAGACCCAGTACTTC; cdr3_length: 15; d_call: NA; clone_size: few; v_call: TRBV7-2; j_call: TRBJ2-5
cdr3_aa: CASSFLGRGNIQYF; cdr3_nt: TGTGCCAGCAGCTTCCTCGGGAGGGGAAACATTCAGTACTTC; cdr3_length: 14; d_call: TRBD2; clone_size: NA; v_call: TRBV5-4; j_call: TRBJ2-4
cdr3_aa: CASSVEALRTDTQYF; cdr3_nt: TGTGCCAGCAGCGTAGAGGCCCTCCGCACAGATACGCAGTATTTT; cdr3_length: 15; d_call: NA; clone_size: few; v_call: TRBV9; j_call: TRBJ2-3
cdr3_aa: CASSPALGVKNIQYF; cdr3_nt: TGCGCCAGCAGTCCAGCTTTAGGGGTCAAAAACATTCAGTACTTC; cdr3_length: 15; d_call: NA; clone_size: many; v_call: TRBV23-1; j_call: TRBJ2-4
cdr3_aa: CASSLVQATYEQYF; cdr3_nt: TGCGCCAGCAGCTTGGTTCAGGCGACCTACGAGCAGTACTTC; cdr3_length: 14; d_call: NA; clone_size: many; v_call: TRBV5-1; j_call: TRBJ2-7
cdr3_aa: CASSPGGRPDTQYF; cdr3_nt: TGTGCCAGCTCACCGGGAGGGAGGCCAGATACGCAGTATTTT; cdr3_length: 14; d_call: TRBD2; clone_size: NA; v_call: TRBV18; j_call: TRBJ2-3
cdr3_aa: CASSSPGLADTQYF; cdr3_nt: TGTGCCAGCAGCTCCCCAGGGTTAGCAGATACGCAGTATTTT; cdr3_length: 14; d_call: NA; clone_size: few; v_call: TRBV7-2; j_call: TRBJ2-3
cdr3_aa: CSAVQSEVQGRDEQYF; cdr3_nt: TGCAGTGCTGTCCAGTCGGAGGTACAGGGTCGCGACGAGCAGTACTTC; cdr3_length: 16; d_call: NA; clone_size: many; v_call: TRBV20-1; j_call: TRBJ2-7
cdr3_aa: CASSLSPEAFF; cdr3_nt: TGTGCCAGCAGTTTATCCCCAGAAGCTTTCTTT; cdr3_length: 11; d_call: NA; clone_size: many; v_call: TRBV28; j_call: TRBJ1-1
cdr3_aa: CARRLKGAASSYEQYF; cdr3_nt: TGTGCCAGACGTTTAAAGGGTGCGGCATCCTCCTACGAGCAGTACTTC; cdr3_length: 16; d_call: NA; clone_size: few; v_call: TRBV21-1; j_call: TRBJ2-7
cdr3_aa: CASSNLDREVEQYF; cdr3_nt: TGTGCCAGCAGTAATCTAGACAGGGAGGTCGAGCAGTACTTC; cdr3_length: 14; d_call: NA; clone_size: NA; v_call: TRBV6-1; j_call: TRBJ2-7
cdr3_aa: CATSRVADTQYF; cdr3_nt: TGTGCCACCAGCAGAGTAGCAGATACGCAGTATTTT; cdr3_length: 12; d_call: NA; clone_size: NA; v_call: TRBV15; j_call: TRBJ2-3
cdr3_aa: CSAPGDQETQYF; cdr3_nt: TGCAGTGCCCCAGGGGACCAAGAGACCCAGTACTTC; cdr3_length: 12; d_call: NA; clone_size: few; v_call: TRBV20-1; j_call: TRBJ2-5
cdr3_aa: CASSQEVARVADSPLHF; cdr3_nt: TGCGCCAGCAGCCAAGAGGTGGCACGGGTAGCCGATTCACCCCTCCACTTT; cdr3_length: 17; d_call: NA; clone_size: few; v_call: TRBV4-3; j_call: TRBJ1-6
cdr3_aa: CSARDHWTDRGGYTF; cdr3_nt: TGCAGTGCTAGAGATCACTGGACGGATAGAGGTGGCTACACCTTC; cdr3_length: 15; d_call: NA; clone_size: few; v_call: TRBV20-1; j_call: TRBJ1-2
cdr3_aa: CSARPDGANVLTF; cdr3_nt: TGCAGTGCTAGACCCGATGGGGCCAACGTCCTGACTTTC; cdr3_length: 13; d_call: NA; clone_size: NA; v_call: TRBV20-1; j_call: TRBJ2-6
cdr3_aa: CASSPPVGRGTNEQYF; cdr3_nt: TGTGCCAGCTCACCACCTGTGGGAAGGGGAACCAACGAGCAGTACTTC; cdr3_length: 16; d_call: NA; clone_size: NA; v_call: TRBV18; j_call: TRBJ2-7
cdr3_aa: CATSSVARTVGQQYF; cdr3_nt: TGTGCCACCAGCAGTGTCGCCCGGACTGTGGGCCAGCAGTACTTC; cdr3_length: 15; d_call: NA; clone_size: once; v_call: TRBV15; j_call: TRBJ2-7
cdr3_aa: CASSFDRSSGNTIYF; cdr3_nt: TGTGCCAGCAGCTTCGACAGGAGCTCTGGAAACACCATATATTTT; cdr3_length: 15; d_call: NA; clone_size: few; v_call: TRBV5-5; j_call: TRBJ1-3
cdr3_aa: CASSSGGRRRKTQYF; cdr3_nt: TGTGCCAGCAGCTCAGGCGGGAGGCGGAGAAAGACCCAGTACTTC; cdr3_length: 15; d_call: TRBD2; clone_size: many; v_call: TRBV11-1; j_call: TRBJ2-5
cdr3_aa: CASSVTFQETQYF; cdr3_nt: TGTGCCAGCAGTGTAACATTTCAAGAGACCCAGTACTTC; cdr3_length: 13; d_call: NA; clone_size: few; v_call: TRBV6-1; j_call: TRBJ2-5
cdr3_aa: CASTPGGRASTDTQYF; cdr3_nt: TGTGCCAGCACTCCCGGGGGGCGAGCTAGCACAGATACGCAGTATTTT; cdr3_length: 16; d_call: NA; clone_size: NA; v_call: TRBV5-4; j_call: TRBJ2-3
cdr3_aa: CASSPRLPGNTGELFF; cdr3_nt: TGTGCCAGCTCACCACGGCTCCCGGGAAACACCGGGGAGCTGTTTTTT; cdr3_length: 16; d_call: NA; clone_size: NA; v_call: TRBV18; j_call: TRBJ2-2
cdr3_aa: CASSLTRVYEQYF; cdr3_nt: TGTGCCAGCAGTTTAACGAGGGTCTACGAGCAGTACTTC; cdr3_length: 13; d_call: NA; clone_size: NA; v_call: TRBV12-3/TRBV12-4; j_call: TRBJ2-7
cdr3_aa: CASSLSGREGTQYF; cdr3_nt: TGTGCCAGCAGTTTATCGGGCAGGGAAGGGACCCAGTACTTC; cdr3_length: 14; d_call: NA; clone_size: few; v_call: TRBV27; j_call: TRBJ2-5
cdr3_aa: CSATPNRAYDTQYF; cdr3_nt: TGCAGTGCTACACCGAACCGTGCGTATGATACGCAGTATTTT; cdr3_length: 14; d_call: NA; clone_size: few; v_call: TRBV20-1; j_call: TRBJ2-3
cdr3_aa: CSTGTGGRNEQFF; cdr3_nt: TGCAGTACCGGGACAGGGGGGAGGAATGAGCAGTTCTTC; cdr3_length: 13; d_call: TRBD1; clone_size: many; v_call: TRBV20-1; j_call: TRBJ2-1
cdr3_aa: CAIRGQVEETQYF; cdr3_nt: TGTGCCATCAGGGGACAGGTTGAAGAGACCCAGTACTTC; cdr3_length: 13; d_call: TRBD1; clone_size: NA; v_call: TRBV10-3; j_call: TRBJ2-5
cdr3_aa: CATSPRETDTQYF; cdr3_nt: TGTGCCACCAGCCCGCGGGAAACAGATACGCAGTATTTT; cdr3_length: 13; d_call: NA; clone_size: few; v_call: TRBV15; j_call: TRBJ2-3
cdr3_aa: CASSYGQTSGANVLTF; cdr3_nt: TGCGCCAGCAGCTACGGACAGACCTCTGGGGCCAACGTCCTGACTTTC; cdr3_length: 16; d_call: NA; clone_size: many; v_call: TRBV5-1; j_call: TRBJ2-6
cdr3_aa: CAWSRDFYGAFF; cdr3_nt: TGTGCCTGGTCCCGGGACTTTTATGGAGCTTTCTTT; cdr3_length: 12; d_call: NA; clone_size: few; v_call: TRBV30; j_call: TRBJ1-1
cdr3_aa: CSAEERERTYEQYF; cdr3_nt: TGCAGTGCTGAGGAGCGGGAGAGGACCTACGAGCAGTACTTC; cdr3_length: 14; d_call: TRBD2; clone_size: few; v_call: TRBV20-1; j_call: TRBJ2-7
cdr3_aa: CSVDRDGFSDTQYF; cdr3_nt: TGCAGCGTTGACAGGGATGGATTTTCTGATACGCAGTATTTT; cdr3_length: 14; d_call: NA; clone_size: NA; v_call: TRBV29-1; j_call: TRBJ2-3
cdr3_aa: CASSSGLAGAIPFF; cdr3_nt: TGTGCCAGCAGCTCGGGACTAGCGGGGGCAATTCCGTTCTTC; cdr3_length: 14; d_call: TRBD2; clone_size: few; v_call: TRBV7-2; j_call: TRBJ2-1
cdr3_aa: CASSFSNGRPETQYF; cdr3_nt: TGTGCCAGCAGCTTCTCGAACGGGAGGCCGGAGACCCAGTACTTC; cdr3_length: 15; d_call: TRBD2; clone_size: few; v_call: TRBV7-2; j_call: TRBJ2-5
cdr3_aa: CASSLPFVGTEAFF; cdr3_nt: TGTGCCAGCAGCTTACCGTTCGTCGGGACGGAGGCTTTCTTT; cdr3_length: 14; d_call: NA; clone_size: many; v_call: TRBV7-2; j_call: TRBJ1-1
cdr3_aa: CASSLSRVLGNSPLHF; cdr3_nt: TGTGCCAGCAGTTTATCGCGGGTTCTTGGTAATTCACCCCTCCACTTT; cdr3_length: 16; d_call: NA; clone_size: many; v_call: TRBV27; j_call: TRBJ1-6